One and the same sample provided the 10 T cell receptor beta chains below, sequenced in a study of Graves' ophthalmopathy and Graves' hyperthyroidism. For repertoire sequencing, the TCR beta CDR3 regions were amplified from RNA transcripts. The library came from an HTBI-primed first-round RT-PCR and a second-round multiplex PCR. TCRdb used MiXCR to reprocess the multiplex PCR reads, holding one entry per CDR3 protein. The sample has roughly 420,000 distinct CDR3 sequences, roughly 20% seen once. Sequencing was done on a sample of peripheral blood. The receptors were sampled from a woman between 18 and 29 years old with stable Graves' hyperthyroidism.

This rearrangement joins TRBV20-1 to TRBJ2-7, with D perhaps TRBD1 (5 bases). CDR1 is DFQATT and CDR2 is SNEGSKA in the germline V gene (reference sequence). With 3 bases removed from V and 2 bases from J, the gap between germline ends came to 11 bases. This CDR3 is 13 amino acids long. CDR3 in amino acids: CSASKDKAYEQYF. The CDR3 nucleotides are TGCAGTGCTAGTAAGGACAAAGCCTACGAGCAGTACTTC.

Only a few counts were recorded for this clonotype. The J gene is TRBJ2-7, the V gene TRBV6-1, with TRBD2 identical over 11 bases. Germline values: CDR1 MNHNS, CDR2 SASEGT. The CDR3 extends over 18 amino acids. Trimming removed 2 bases from V and 5 bases from J; junction bases left unmatched: 14. CDR3 residues: CASSEPLLTSGSPHEQYF. In DNA, the CDR3 is TGTGCCAGCAGTGAACCACTACTAACTAGCGGGAGCCCCCACGAGCAGTACTTC.

The chain links TRBV15 to TRBJ1-2; D not certain. The CDR3 sequence is 13 residues long. Looked up from germline, CDR1 is LNHNV and CDR2 is YYDKDF (reference sequence). V lost 0 bases and J lost 8, with 10 bases in between. CDR3 in amino acids: CATSRDLEHGYTF. CDR3 coding DNA: TGTGCCACCAGCAGAGATCTGGAGCACGGCTACACCTTC.

This clonotype was seen repeatedly, ten times or more. The genes are TRBV6-2 or TRBV6-3 and TRBJ2-7; D is unresolved. Germline V gene data show CDR1 as MNHEY and CDR2 as SVGEGT. CDR3 size: 14 residues. Trimming shortened V by 5 bases and J by 3 bases, and 14 bases separated the two germline ends. For the CDR3, the DNA is TGTGCCAGCAGTAAAGGCAGCAGTTACTACGAGCAGTACTTC. Encoded protein: CASSKGSSYYEQYF.

This clonotype was counted a single time. The rearrangement uses TRBV11-2 and TRBJ2-5; D not certain. CDR3 length: 13 amino acids. V lost 5 bases, J lost 5 bases, and 12 bases lay in between. Germline-derived CDR1 and CDR2 are SGHAT and FQNNGV. The CDR3 reads CASSGRLWETQYF. The CDR3 DNA reads as TGTGCCAGCAGCGGGCGGTTGTGGGAGACCCAGTACTTC. Variable domain in full (rest from reference TRBV11-2 and TRBJ2-5): EAGVAQSPRYKIIEKRQSVAFWCNPISGHATLYWYQQILGQGPKLLIQFQNNGVVDDSQLPKDRFSAERLKGVDSTLKIQPAKLEDSAVYLCASSGRLWETQYFGPGTRLLVL.

The CDR3 DNA is TGTGCCAGCAGATATCCGACAGTCTATGGCTACACCTTC. Encoded protein: CASRYPTVYGYTF. V gene TRBV6-5 combines with J gene TRBJ1-2, with a weak D call TRBD1 (5 bases). CDR3 length equals 13 residues. Germline V gene data show CDR1 as MNHEY and CDR2 as SVGAGI. Trimming took off 6 bases at V and 4 bases at J, with 12 bases between the two ends.

This clonotype was counted at least ten times. V usage is TRBV7-8 and J usage is TRBJ2-7; 7 bases are a match to TRBD1. V trimming: 8 bases; J trimming: 1 base; junction bases outside the gene matches: 32. This CDR3 contains 22 residues. Germline assignment: CDR1 SGHVS and CDR2 FQNEAQ. CDR3 in DNA: TGTGCCAGCGGGGGACAGAACGCAGGGGTTACAAAATCGTGGCACACATCCTACGAGCAGTACTTC. It is translated as CASGGQNAGVTKSWHTSYEQYF. The variable domain in full, with the rest retrieved from reference TRBV7-8 and TRBJ2-7, is GAGVSQSPRYKVAKRGQDVALRCDPISGHVSLFWYQQALGQGPEFLTYFQNEAQLDKSGLPSDRFFAERPEGSVSTLKIQRTQQEDSAVYLCASGGQNAGVTKSWHTSYEQYFGPGTRLTVT.

This clonotype was seen ten or more times. The J gene is TRBJ1-2, the V gene TRBV28; D not resolved. CDR1 is MDHEN and CDR2 is SYDVKM in the germline V gene. This CDR3 region has 14 residues. The germline V and J ends were trimmed by 3 bases and 8 bases, with 16 bases remaining between them. CDR3 DNA sequence: TGTGCCAGCAGTTTCTCGGGATCCCCGGTGGGCTACACCTTC. Its translation: CASSFSGSPVGYTF.

This clonotype has a count of ten or more. The chain couples TRBV10-3 to TRBJ2-7; 11 nucleotides agree with TRBD1. J gave up 3 bases and V 10 bases, and 8 bases lay outside the gene matches. Germline V CDR1 and CDR2: ENHRY, SYGVKD. The CDR3 is 14 amino acids. The CDR3 sequence: CATTGQGADYEQYF. In nucleotides, the CDR3 is TGTGCCACCACAGGACAGGGGGCGGACTACGAGCAGTACTTC.

This clonotype has just one count. This chain links TRBV12-3 or TRBV12-4 with TRBJ1-1; possibly TRBD1 for D (6 bases). There are 12 residues in the CDR3. Trimming cost V 3 bases and J 7 bases, with 9 bases left between them. The CDR3 reads CASSFRQDEAFF. Here the CDR3 DNA reads TGTGCCAGCAGTTTCCGACAGGATGAAGCTTTCTTT.